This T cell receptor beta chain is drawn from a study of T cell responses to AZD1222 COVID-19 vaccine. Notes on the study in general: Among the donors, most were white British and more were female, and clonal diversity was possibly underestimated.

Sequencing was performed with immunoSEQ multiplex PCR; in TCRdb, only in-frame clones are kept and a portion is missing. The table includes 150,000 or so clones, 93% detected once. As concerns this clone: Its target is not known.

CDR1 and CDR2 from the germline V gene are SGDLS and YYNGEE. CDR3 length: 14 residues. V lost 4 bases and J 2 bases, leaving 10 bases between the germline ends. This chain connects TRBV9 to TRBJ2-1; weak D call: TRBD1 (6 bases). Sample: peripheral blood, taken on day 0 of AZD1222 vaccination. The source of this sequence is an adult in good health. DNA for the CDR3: TGTGCCAGCAGCCTACAGGGAGCCTACAATGAGCAGTTCTTC. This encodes CASSLQGAYNEQFF. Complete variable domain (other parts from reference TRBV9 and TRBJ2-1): DSGVTQTPKHLITATGQRVTLRCSPRSGDLSVYWYQQSLDQGLQFLIQYYNGEERAKGNILERFSAQQFPDLHSELNLSSLELGDSALYFCASSLQGAYNEQFFGPGTRLTVL.